This T cell receptor beta chain was documented in a study of T cell responses to AZD1222 COVID-19 vaccine. CDR1 and CDR2 from the germline V gene are MGHDK and SYGVNS. V shed 5 bases and J 7 bases; nucleotides not matched to a gene: 14. This CDR3 region has 16 residues. Comment on this clone: Its matching antigen is unknown.

TCRdb keeps only in-frame clones here, not all; method: immunoSEQ multiplex PCR. The table has fewer than 120,000 clones, 85% to 90% seen once; the top ten hold roughly 15%. Notes on the study in general: Scientists sampled the repertoires only once the peak T cell response had passed. Two doses of AZD1222 preceded a rise in Spike-specific TCR breadth and depth.

Sequencing used peripheral blood, obtained 28 days after the second AZD1222 dose. The origin of this receptor is an adult who received the AZD1222 COVID-19 vaccine. This chain links TRBV25-1 with TRBJ1-2; 9 bases fit TRBD1. The CDR3 sequence is CASSPPGQGDYGGYTF. CDR3 DNA: TGTGCCAGCAGTCCCCCGGGACAGGGCGACTATGGTGGCTACACCTTC.